Listed below are T cell receptor beta chains from one sample, sequenced in a study of blood T cell repertoires in COVID-19. Sequencing was performed with immunoSEQ multiplex PCR; in TCRdb, only in-frame clones are kept and a portion is missing. The repertoire includes approximately 130,000 clones, approximately 82% of them detected once, and 8% to 10% sits in the top ten. The material sequenced was peripheral blood. All receptors come from a man in his forties or fifties with active or convalescent COVID-19. CDR3s include the opening cysteine and the closing phenylalanine or tryptophan. A D gene is named only where the DNA matches it firmly. Rows may omit the clone size; those that give it use once, few, many or a size class.

size | J | V | D | CDR3 | DNA
NA | TRBJ2-1 | TRBV4-1 | NA | CASSPTGTSSPNEQFF | TGCGCCAGCAGCCCCACCGGGACTTCAAGCCCCAATGAGCAGTTCTTC
NA | TRBJ1-1 | TRBV6-2/TRBV6-3 | NA | CASSYPTGSRANTEAFF | TGTGCCAGCAGTTACCCCACAGGGTCTAGGGCGAACACTGAAGCTTTCTTT
NA | TRBJ2-7 | TRBV11-1 | NA | CASSLRTDEQYF | TGTGCCAGCAGCTTGCGGACAGACGAGCAGTACTTC
NA | TRBJ2-2 | TRBV10-3 | NA | CAISSRDSGELFF | TGTGCCATCAGTAGCAGGGATTCCGGGGAGCTGTTTTTT
NA | TRBJ2-1 | TRBV29-1 | TRBD2 | CSVAAPGLAEYNEQFF | TGCAGCGTCGCCGCCCCGGGACTAGCGGAGTACAATGAGCAGTTCTTC
NA | TRBJ2-1 | TRBV27 | NA | CASSFALKNEQFF | TGTGCCAGCAGTTTCGCGTTGAAAAATGAGCAGTTCTTC
NA | TRBJ1-6 | TRBV5-1 | NA | CASSLAFGNNSPLHF | TGCGCCAGCAGCTTGGCCTTCGGGAATAATTCACCCCTCCACTTT
NA | TRBJ2-5 | TRBV7-6 | NA | CASSLVGETQYF | TGTGCCAGCAGCTTAGTCGGGGAGACCCAGTACTTC
NA | TRBJ1-1 | TRBV6-5 | NA | CASSYRGGSDTEAFF | TGTGCCAGCAGTTATCGCGGGGGGAGTGACACTGAAGCTTTCTTT
NA | TRBJ2-1 | TRBV7-2 | TRBD2 | CASSFSGDSSNEQFF | TGTGCCAGCAGCTTTAGCGGGGATTCAAGCAATGAGCAGTTCTTC
NA | TRBJ2-5 | TRBV7-2 | NA | CASSGGQQETQYF | TGTGCCAGCAGCGGTGGACAGCAAGAGACCCAGTACTTC
NA | TRBJ2-7 | TRBV5-1 | TRBD1 | CASSPGDRVNYEQYF | TGCGCCAGCAGCCCTGGGGACAGGGTGAACTACGAGCAGTACTTC
once | TRBJ2-7 | TRBV27 | TRBD2 | CASSFGAGGEEQYF | TGTGCCAGCAGTTTCGGAGCGGGGGGGGAAGAGCAGTACTTC
NA | TRBJ1-2 | TRBV19 | TRBD1 | CASRTGGGQGSYGYTF | TGTGCCAGTAGGACAGGGGGCGGCCAGGGAAGCTATGGCTACACCTTC
NA | TRBJ1-5 | TRBV15 | NA | CATSREPAGVSQPQHF | TGTGCCACCAGCAGAGAGCCCGCGGGGGTTAGTCAGCCCCAGCATTTT
NA | TRBJ1-2 | TRBV19 | TRBD1 | CASQLGQNYGYTF | TGTGCCAGTCAACTGGGACAGAACTATGGCTACACCTTC
NA | TRBJ1-5 | TRBV6-4 | NA | CASSDSPWDAGPYLRPQHF | TGTGCCAGCAGTGACTCCCCCTGGGACGCGGGGCCATACCTAAGGCCCCAGCATTTT
NA | TRBJ2-5 | TRBV7-6 | TRBD2 | CASSLGFTAGYQETQYF | TGTGCCAGCAGCTTAGGTTTTACAGCGGGGTACCAAGAGACCCAGTACTTC
few | TRBJ1-4 | TRBV5-7 | NA | CASSLEGGVWEKLFF | TGTGCCAGCAGCTTGGAAGGAGGGGTTTGGGAAAAACTGTTTTTT
few | TRBJ2-5 | TRBV11-2 | TRBD2 | CASSLGGTVGGTQYF | TGTGCCAGCAGCCTCGGGGGGACTGTCGGGGGGACCCAGTACTTC
NA | TRBJ1-2 | TRBV5-4 | TRBD1 | CASRIEQGQPADF | TGTGCCAGCAGAATTGAGCAGGGACAGCCAGCCGACTTC
few | TRBJ2-2 | TRBV24-1 | TRBD1 | CATSDSRTGDTGELFF | TGTGCCACCAGTGATTCCCGGACAGGGGACACCGGGGAGCTGTTTTTT
NA | TRBJ1-1 | TRBV7-9 | NA | CASRPGSSGEAFF | TGTGCCAGCAGACCAGGGTCCAGCGGGGAAGCTTTCTTT